The rows below give T cell receptor beta chains drawn from one sample of a study of OX40 agonist ivuxolimab in advanced cancers. The repertoire was sequenced with immunoSEQ multiplex PCR; TCRdb's copy has only in-frame clones and lacks some. This sample has 55,000 to 80,000 clones, with more than 85% found just once. The sample in question was CD4+ or CD8+ T cells sorted from blood, obtained in a trial of the OX40 agonist ivuxolimab. The receptor set was obtained from an adult with an advanced solid tumor such as melanoma, head and neck, liver or kidney cancer. Both conserved end residues are part of each CDR3. D genes are given only for firm matches. Size values are once, few and many counts, or a class for expanded clones, and some rows have none.

d_call	clone_size	v_call	j_call	cdr3_aa	cdr3_nt
TRBD1	.	TRBV18	TRBJ1-5	CASSLDRDQPQHF	TGTGCCAGCTCACTGGACAGGGACCAGCCCCAGCATTTT
.	.	TRBV27	TRBJ1-4	CASSLWGAGNEKLFF	TGTGCCAGCAGTTTATGGGGGGCCGGTAATGAAAAACTGTTTTTT
TRBD2	.	TRBV18	TRBJ2-1	CASSPRGTSGTSSYNEQFF	TGTGCCAGCTCACCAAGGGGGACTAGCGGGACCAGCTCCTACAATGAGCAGTTCTTC
.	.	TRBV10-3	TRBJ1-1	CAISDPTRRGPEAFF	TGTGCCATCAGTGACCCGACCCGACGAGGCCCTGAAGCTTTCTTT
TRBD1	.	TRBV5-4	TRBJ2-5	CASSPITGGLIKETQYF	TGTGCCAGCAGCCCGATAACAGGGGGCCTAATTAAAGAGACCCAGTACTTC
TRBD2	.	TRBV19	TRBJ2-7	CASSSGRAYEQYF	TGTGCCAGTAGTTCCGGGAGGGCATACGAGCAGTACTTC
.	.	TRBV30	TRBJ1-4	CAWSLGGANEKLFF	TGTGCCTGGAGTCTCGGGGGGGCTAATGAAAAACTGTTTTTT
.	.	TRBV4-1	TRBJ2-6	CASSHTDTDSGANVLTF	TGCGCCAGCAGCCATACGGACACCGACTCTGGGGCCAACGTCCTGACTTTC
.	.	TRBV19	TRBJ1-1	CASSIREQTEAFF	TGTGCCAGTAGTATCCGTGAGCAGACTGAAGCTTTCTTT
.	.	TRBV15	TRBJ2-5	CATSREPAGETQYF	TGTGCCACCAGCAGAGAGCCAGCGGGAGAGACCCAGTACTTC
TRBD1	.	TRBV4-1	TRBJ2-7	CASSRSPDRSSYEQYF	TGCGCCAGCAGCCGCTCCCCGGACAGGAGCTCCTACGAGCAGTACTTC
TRBD2	.	TRBV6-5	TRBJ2-1	CASSESGSSYNEQFF	TGTGCCAGCAGCGAGAGCGGGAGCTCCTACAATGAGCAGTTCTTC
.	.	TRBV5-6	TRBJ1-3	CASSLAAGNTIYF	TGTGCCAGCAGCTTGGCCGCTGGAAACACCATATATTTT
TRBD1	.	TRBV7-3	TRBJ1-1	CASSPTGQGTEAFF	TGTGCCAGCAGCCCAACCGGACAGGGCACTGAAGCTTTCTTT
TRBD1	few	TRBV30	TRBJ1-6	CAWTSGGSPLHF	TGTGCCTGGACCTCAGGGGGTTCACCCCTCCACTTT
TRBD2	.	TRBV4-2	TRBJ2-2	CASSQEVGGIAGELFF	TGTGCCAGCAGCCAAGAAGTCGGGGGGATAGCCGGGGAGCTGTTTTTT
.	.	TRBV6-6	TRBJ1-1	CASSRTPDTEAFF	TGTGCCAGCAGTCGGACACCTGACACTGAAGCTTTCTTT
TRBD2	few	TRBV7-2	TRBJ2-1	CASSAGDYHNEQFF	TGTGCCAGCAGCGCCGGGGACTATCACAATGAGCAGTTCTTC
TRBD1	.	TRBV2	TRBJ2-5	CASNRDRGPETQYF	TGTGCCAGCAACCGGGACAGGGGGCCGGAGACCCAGTACTTC
TRBD1	.	TRBV9	TRBJ2-7	CASSVGTGRYEQYF	TGTGCCAGCAGCGTGGGGACAGGGCGCTACGAGCAGTACTTC
.	.	TRBV18	TRBJ1-1	CASSSYGGEAFF	TGTGCCAGCTCATCTTACGGTGGGGAAGCTTTCTTT
.	.	TRBV6-5	TRBJ2-3	CASSYLTRNTQYF	TGTGCCAGCAGTTACCTCACACGAAATACGCAGTATTTT
.	once	TRBV5-1	TRBJ2-7	CASTDLQVAREQYF	TGCGCCAGCACCGACCTCCAGGTCGCGCGGGAGCAGTACTTC
TRBD1	.	TRBV9	TRBJ2-1	CASSVVGTGGNEQFF	TGTGCCAGCAGCGTAGTGGGGACAGGGGGTAATGAGCAGTTCTTC
.	.	TRBV7-3	TRBJ2-7	CASSLGLQGGYEQYF	TGTGCCAGCAGCTTAGGCCTGCAGGGGGGGTACGAGCAGTACTTC
.	.	TRBV15	TRBJ2-7	CATSRDGLAGLLVEQYF	TGTGCCACCAGCAGAGATGGGCTAGCCGGGCTGCTAGTCGAGCAGTACTTC
TRBD1	few	TRBV29-1	TRBJ1-5	CSVEDPGQVGRRQPQHF	TGCAGCGTTGAAGACCCCGGACAGGTCGGCCGGCGTCAGCCCCAGCATTTT
.	.	TRBV19	TRBJ2-3	CASSASTDTQYF	TGTGCCAGTAGTGCAAGCACAGATACGCAGTATTTT
.	.	TRBV5-1	TRBJ1-1	CASSLQTALGGTEAFF	TGCGCCAGCAGCTTGCAAACAGCTCTGGGGGGCACTGAAGCTTTCTTT
TRBD1	once	TRBV5-1	TRBJ1-1	CASSLLPGQGATEAFF	TGCGCCAGCAGCTTACTACCGGGACAGGGGGCCACTGAAGCTTTCTTT
.	.	TRBV28	TRBJ1-4	CASSEGGTNEKLFF	TGTGCCAGCAGTGAGGGGGGAACTAATGAAAAACTGTTTTTT
.	few	TRBV6-1	TRBJ2-5	CASSESLGRTETQYF	TGTGCCAGCAGTGAATCGCTAGGGAGAACGGAGACCCAGTACTTC
TRBD2	.	TRBV5-4	TRBJ2-5	CASSLAGAGGGGETQYF	TGTGCCAGCAGCTTGGCCGGGGCGGGAGGGGGGGGAGAGACCCAGTACTTC
TRBD1	once	TRBV18	TRBJ1-1	CASSPGRPGGVRAHTEAFF	TGTGCCAGCTCACCAGGCCGGCCAGGGGGTGTCCGGGCGCACACTGAAGCTTTCTTT
.	.	TRBV5-1	TRBJ2-7	CASSSGSVGASYEQYF	TGCGCCAGCAGCTCGGGCAGCGTGGGAGCCTCCTACGAGCAGTACTTC
.	.	TRBV2	TRBJ1-2	CASSDLQGRGYTF	TGTGCCAGCAGTGATCTTCAGGGGAGAGGCTACACCTTC
TRBD1	.	TRBV7-2	TRBJ2-7	CASSPGQGIYYEQYF	TGTGCCAGCAGCCCGGGACAGGGAATTTACTACGAGCAGTACTTC
TRBD1	.	TRBV5-1	TRBJ1-1	CASSGTGGVDTEAFF	TGCGCCAGCAGCGGCACAGGGGGTGTGGACACTGAAGCTTTCTTT